This T cell receptor (beta chain) was captured by sequencing in a study of cytomegalovirus exposure and HLA in healthy donors. In regard to this clone: Its specificity is not known.

PCR used 60 Vbeta primers and 13 Jbeta primers. The data were produced by immunoSEQ multiplex PCR, yet TCRdb's version contains in-frame clones alone and is incomplete. Here the sample spans about 120,000 clones, around four fifths being singletons. The germline V gene encodes CDR1 SGHVS and CDR2 FQNEAQ. V was cut by 1 base and J by 3 bases, with 10 bases left in between. The CDR3 runs to 14 residues. Findings and caveats of the study: The authors confirmed in vitro that three CMV-associated chains were specific for CMV antigens. The listing of roughly 160 TCR beta chains classed them as cytomegalovirus-associated. Indistinguishable V segments such as TRBV6-2 and TRBV6-3 were excluded.

The sequence came from a woman in her 40s in good health and CMV-seronegative. The J gene is TRBJ2-7, the V gene TRBV7-8; the D is unclear. Sequencing was performed on PBMCs. DNA of the CDR3: TGTGCCAGCAGCTTAGTACTTTTTGGCTACGAGCAGTACTTC. Residues: CASSLVLFGYEQYF.